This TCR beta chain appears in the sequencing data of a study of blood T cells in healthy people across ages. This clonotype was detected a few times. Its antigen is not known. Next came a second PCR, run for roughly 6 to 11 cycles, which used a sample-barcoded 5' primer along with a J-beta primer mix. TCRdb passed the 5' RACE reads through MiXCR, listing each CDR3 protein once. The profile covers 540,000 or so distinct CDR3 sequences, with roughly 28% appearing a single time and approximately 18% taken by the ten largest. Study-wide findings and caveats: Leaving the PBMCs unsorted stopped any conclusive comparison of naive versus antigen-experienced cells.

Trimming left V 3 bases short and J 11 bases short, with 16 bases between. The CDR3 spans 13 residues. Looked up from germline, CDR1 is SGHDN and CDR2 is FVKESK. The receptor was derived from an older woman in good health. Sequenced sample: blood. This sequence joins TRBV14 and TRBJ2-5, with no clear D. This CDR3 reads CASSHRYKEEQYF. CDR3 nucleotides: TGTGCCAGCAGCCACCGTTATAAGGAAGAGCAGTACTTC.